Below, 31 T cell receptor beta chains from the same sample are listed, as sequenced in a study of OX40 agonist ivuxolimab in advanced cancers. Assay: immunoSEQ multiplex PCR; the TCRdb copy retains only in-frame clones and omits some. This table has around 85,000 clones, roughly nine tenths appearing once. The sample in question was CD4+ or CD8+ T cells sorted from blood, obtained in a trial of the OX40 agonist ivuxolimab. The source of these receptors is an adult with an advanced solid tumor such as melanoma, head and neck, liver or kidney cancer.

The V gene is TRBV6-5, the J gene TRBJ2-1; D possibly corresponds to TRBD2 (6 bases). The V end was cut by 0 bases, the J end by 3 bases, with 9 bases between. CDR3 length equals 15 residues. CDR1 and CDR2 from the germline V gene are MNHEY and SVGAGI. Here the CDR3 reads CASSYSRGIYNEQFF. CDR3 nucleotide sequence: TGTGCCAGCAGTTACTCTCGGGGGATCTACAATGAGCAGTTCTTC.

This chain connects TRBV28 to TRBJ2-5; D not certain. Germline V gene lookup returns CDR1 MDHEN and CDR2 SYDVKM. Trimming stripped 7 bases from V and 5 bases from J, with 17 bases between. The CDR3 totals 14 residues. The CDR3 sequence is CASTPGSSRETQYF. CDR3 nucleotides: TGTGCCAGCACCCCGGGCTCCTCTCGCGAGACCCAGTACTTC.

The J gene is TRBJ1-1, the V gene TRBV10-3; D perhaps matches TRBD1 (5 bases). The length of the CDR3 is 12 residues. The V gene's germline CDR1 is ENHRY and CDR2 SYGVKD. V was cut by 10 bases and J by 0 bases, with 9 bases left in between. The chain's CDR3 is CATRAVNTEAFF. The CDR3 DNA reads TGTGCCACCAGGGCCGTGAACACTGAAGCTTTCTTT.

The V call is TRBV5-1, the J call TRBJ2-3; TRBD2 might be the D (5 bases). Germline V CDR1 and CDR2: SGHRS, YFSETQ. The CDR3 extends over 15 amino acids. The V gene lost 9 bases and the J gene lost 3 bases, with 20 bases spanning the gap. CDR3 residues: CATKPSGSRTDTQYF. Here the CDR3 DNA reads TGCGCCACCAAGCCTTCGGGGAGTAGGACAGATACGCAGTATTTT. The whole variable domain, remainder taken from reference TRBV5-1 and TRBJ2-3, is KAGVTQTPRYLIKTRGQQVTLSCSPISGHRSVSWYQQTPGQGLQFLFEYFSETQRNKGNFPGRFSGRQFSNSRSEMNVSTLELGDSALYLCATKPSGSRTDTQYFGPGTRLTVL.

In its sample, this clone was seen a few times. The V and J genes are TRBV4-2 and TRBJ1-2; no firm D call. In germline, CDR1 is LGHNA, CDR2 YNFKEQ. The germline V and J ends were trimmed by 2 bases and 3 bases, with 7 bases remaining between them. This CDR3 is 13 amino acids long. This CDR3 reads CASSQNGDYGYTF. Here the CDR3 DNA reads TGTGCCAGCAGCCAAAATGGTGACTATGGCTACACCTTC.

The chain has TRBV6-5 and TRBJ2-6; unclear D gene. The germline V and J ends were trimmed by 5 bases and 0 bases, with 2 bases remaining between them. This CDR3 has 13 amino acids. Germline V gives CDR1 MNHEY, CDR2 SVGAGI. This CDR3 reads CASSVSGANVLTF. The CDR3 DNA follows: TGTGCCAGCAGTGTCTCTGGGGCCAACGTCCTGACTTTC.

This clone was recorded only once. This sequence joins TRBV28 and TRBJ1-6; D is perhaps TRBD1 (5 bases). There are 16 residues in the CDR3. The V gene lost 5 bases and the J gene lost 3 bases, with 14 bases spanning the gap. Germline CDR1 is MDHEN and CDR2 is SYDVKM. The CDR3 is CASSPGRGLYNSPLHF. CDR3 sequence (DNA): TGTGCCAGCAGTCCTGGACGGGGCCTCTATAATTCACCCCTCCACTTT.

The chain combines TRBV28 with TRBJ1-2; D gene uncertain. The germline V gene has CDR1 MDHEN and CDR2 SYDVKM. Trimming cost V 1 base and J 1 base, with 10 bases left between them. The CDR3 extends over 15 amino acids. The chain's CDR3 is CASSLFAGINYGYTF. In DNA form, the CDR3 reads TGTGCCAGCAGTTTATTTGCAGGTATTAACTATGGCTACACCTTC.

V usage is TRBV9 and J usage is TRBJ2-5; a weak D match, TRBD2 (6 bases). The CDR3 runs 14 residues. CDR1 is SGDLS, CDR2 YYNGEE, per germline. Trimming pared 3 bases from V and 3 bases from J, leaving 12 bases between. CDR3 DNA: TGTGCCAGCAGCGGATCCGGGGGAAAAGAGACCCAGTACTTC. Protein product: CASSGSGGKETQYF.

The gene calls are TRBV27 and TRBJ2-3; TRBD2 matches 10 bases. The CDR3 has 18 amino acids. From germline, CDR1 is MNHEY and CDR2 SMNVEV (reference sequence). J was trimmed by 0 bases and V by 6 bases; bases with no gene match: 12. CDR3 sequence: CASSLGLAATASTDTQYF. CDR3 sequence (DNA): TGTGCCAGCAGCCTAGGACTAGCGGCTACCGCGAGCACAGATACGCAGTATTTT.

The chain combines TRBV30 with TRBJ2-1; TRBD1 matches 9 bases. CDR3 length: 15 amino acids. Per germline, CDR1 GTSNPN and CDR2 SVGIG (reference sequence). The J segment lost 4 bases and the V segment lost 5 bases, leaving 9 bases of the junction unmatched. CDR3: CAWSPGTGIYNEQFF. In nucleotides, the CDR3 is TGTGCCTGGTCTCCCGGGACAGGGATATACAATGAGCAGTTCTTC. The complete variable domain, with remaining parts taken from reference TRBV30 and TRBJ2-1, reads SQTIHQWPATLVQPVGSPLSLECTVEGTSNPNLYWYRQAAGRGLQLLFYSVGIGQISSEVPQNLSASRPQDRQFILSSKKLLLSDSGFYLCAWSPGTGIYNEQFFGPGTRLTVL.

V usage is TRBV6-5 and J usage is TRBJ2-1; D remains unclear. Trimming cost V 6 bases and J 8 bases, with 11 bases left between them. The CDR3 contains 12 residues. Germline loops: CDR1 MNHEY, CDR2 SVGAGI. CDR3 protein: CASSLTRYEQFF. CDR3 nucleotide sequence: TGTGCCAGCAGCCTAACCCGTTATGAGCAGTTCTTC.

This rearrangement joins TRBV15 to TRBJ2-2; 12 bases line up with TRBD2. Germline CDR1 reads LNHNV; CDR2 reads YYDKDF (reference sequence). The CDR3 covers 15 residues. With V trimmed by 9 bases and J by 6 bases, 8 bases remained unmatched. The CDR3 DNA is TGTGCCACGATGACTAGCGGGGGTCCCGCCGGGGAGCTGTTTTTT. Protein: CATMTSGGPAGELFF. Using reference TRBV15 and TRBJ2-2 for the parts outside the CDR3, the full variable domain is DAMVIQNPRYQVTQFGKPVTLSCSQTLNHNVMYWYQQKSSQAPKLLFHYYDKDFNNEADTPDNFQSRRPNTSFCFLDIRSPGLGDTAMYLCATMTSGGPAGELFFGEGSRLTVL.

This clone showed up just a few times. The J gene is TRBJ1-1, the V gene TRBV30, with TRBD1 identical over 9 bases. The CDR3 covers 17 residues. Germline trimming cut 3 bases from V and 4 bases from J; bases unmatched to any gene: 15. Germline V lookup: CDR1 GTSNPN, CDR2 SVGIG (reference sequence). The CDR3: CAWSRKGQGLWGTEAFF. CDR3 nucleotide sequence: TGTGCCTGGAGCAGGAAGGGACAGGGTTTATGGGGCACTGAAGCTTTCTTT.

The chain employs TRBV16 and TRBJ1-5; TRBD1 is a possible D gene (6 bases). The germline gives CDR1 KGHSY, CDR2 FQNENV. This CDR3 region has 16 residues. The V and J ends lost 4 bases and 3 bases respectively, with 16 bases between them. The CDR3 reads CASSPELDSFNQPQHF. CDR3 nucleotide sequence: TGTGCCAGCAGCCCTGAACTGGACAGTTTCAATCAGCCCCAGCATTTT.

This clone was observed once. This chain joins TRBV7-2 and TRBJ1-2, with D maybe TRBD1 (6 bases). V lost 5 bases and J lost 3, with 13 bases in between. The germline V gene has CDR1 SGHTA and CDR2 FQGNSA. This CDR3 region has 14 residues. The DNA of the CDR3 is TGTGCCAGCAGCCTCAACAGGGTTCACTATGGCTACACCTTC. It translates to CASSLNRVHYGYTF.

The CDR3 DNA reads as TGCGCCAGCAGCCAGGTCCAGGGTGTAAACACCATATATTTT. Amino acids: CASSQVQGVNTIYF. This chain connects TRBV4-1 to TRBJ1-3, with D perhaps matching TRBD1 (5 bases). The CDR3 contains 14 residues. The V gene lost 3 bases and the J gene lost 6 bases, with 12 bases spanning the gap. Germline CDR1 reads MGHRA; CDR2 reads YSYEKL.

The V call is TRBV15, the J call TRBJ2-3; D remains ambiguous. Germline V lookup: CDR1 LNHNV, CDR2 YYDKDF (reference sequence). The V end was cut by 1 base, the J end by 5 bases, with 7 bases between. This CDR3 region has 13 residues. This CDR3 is CATSRVLGDTQYF. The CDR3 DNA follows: TGTGCCACCAGCAGAGTTCTCGGAGATACGCAGTATTTT. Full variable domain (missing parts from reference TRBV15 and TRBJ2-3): DAMVIQNPRYQVTQFGKPVTLSCSQTLNHNVMYWYQQKSSQAPKLLFHYYDKDFNNEADTPDNFQSRRPNTSFCFLDIRSPGLGDTAMYLCATSRVLGDTQYFGPGTRLTVL.

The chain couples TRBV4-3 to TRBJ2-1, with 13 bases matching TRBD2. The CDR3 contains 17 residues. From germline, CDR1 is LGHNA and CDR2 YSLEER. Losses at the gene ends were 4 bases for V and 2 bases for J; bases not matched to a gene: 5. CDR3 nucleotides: TGCGCCAGCAGCCTTGGACTAGCGGGAGATACCTACAATGAGCAGTTCTTC. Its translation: CASSLGLAGDTYNEQFF.

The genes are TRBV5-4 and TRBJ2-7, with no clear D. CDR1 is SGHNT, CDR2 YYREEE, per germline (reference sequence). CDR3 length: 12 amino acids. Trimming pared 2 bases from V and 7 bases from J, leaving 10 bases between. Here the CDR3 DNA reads TGTGCCAGCAGCTTTGGCCTCGGGGAGCAGTACGTC. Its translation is CASSFGLGEQYV.

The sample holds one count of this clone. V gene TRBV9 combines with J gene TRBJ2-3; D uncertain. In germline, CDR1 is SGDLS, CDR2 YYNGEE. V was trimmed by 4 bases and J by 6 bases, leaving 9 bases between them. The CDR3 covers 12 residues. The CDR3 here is CASSPAADTQYF. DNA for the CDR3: TGTGCCAGCAGCCCGGCAGCCGATACGCAGTATTTT.

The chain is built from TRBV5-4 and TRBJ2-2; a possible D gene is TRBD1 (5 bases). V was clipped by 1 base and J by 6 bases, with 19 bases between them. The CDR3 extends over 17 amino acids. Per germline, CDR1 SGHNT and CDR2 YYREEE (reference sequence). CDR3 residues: CASSLSPGSSEAGELFF. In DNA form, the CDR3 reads TGTGCCAGCAGCTTGTCGCCAGGGTCCTCCGAGGCCGGGGAGCTGTTTTTT.

The CDR3: CAWSYGSGRQPQHF. The DNA of the CDR3 is TGTGCCTGGAGTTATGGGTCCGGGAGGCAGCCCCAGCATTTT. V and J are TRBV30 and TRBJ1-5; D ambiguous. Germline V CDR1 and CDR2: GTSNPN, SVGIG (reference sequence). The CDR3 sequence is 14 residues long. V dropped 2 bases and J dropped 7 bases, with 15 bases sitting between them.

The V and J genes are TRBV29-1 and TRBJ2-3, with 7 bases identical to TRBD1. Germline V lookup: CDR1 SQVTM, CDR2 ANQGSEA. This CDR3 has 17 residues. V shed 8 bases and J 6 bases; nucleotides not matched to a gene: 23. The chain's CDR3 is CSIRGRIWPVTTDTQYF. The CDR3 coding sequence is TGCAGCATTAGGGGGCGTATTTGGCCGGTTACAACGGATACGCAGTATTTT.

For the CDR3, the DNA is TGCGCCAGCAGCCAAGATGAGGGTTCGGCTATTACAGATACGCAGTATTTT. This translates into CASSQDEGSAITDTQYF. V gene TRBV4-3 combines with J gene TRBJ2-3; tentative D call: TRBD2 (5 bases). From germline, CDR1 is LGHNA and CDR2 YSLEER. The CDR3 runs to 17 residues. Trimming stripped 0 bases from V and 3 bases from J, with 16 bases between.

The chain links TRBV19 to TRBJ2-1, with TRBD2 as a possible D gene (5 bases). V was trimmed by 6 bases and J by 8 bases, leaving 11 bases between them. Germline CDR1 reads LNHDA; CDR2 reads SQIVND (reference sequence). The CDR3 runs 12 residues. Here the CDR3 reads CASSPTGDEQFF. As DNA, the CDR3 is TGTGCCAGTAGCCCGACCGGGGATGAGCAGTTCTTC.

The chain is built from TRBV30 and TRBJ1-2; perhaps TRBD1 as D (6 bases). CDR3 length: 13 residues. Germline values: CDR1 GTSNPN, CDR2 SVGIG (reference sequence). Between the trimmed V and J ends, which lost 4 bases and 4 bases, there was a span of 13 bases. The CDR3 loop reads CAWTPLGAYGYTF. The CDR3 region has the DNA TGTGCCTGGACCCCCTTGGGGGCCTATGGCTACACCTTC.

This CDR3 is CASSTTPYNEQFF. The DNA of the CDR3 is TGTGCCAGCTCAACAACACCCTACAATGAGCAGTTCTTC. The V call is TRBV18, the J call TRBJ2-1; D call uncertain. The CDR3 runs to 13 residues. Germline V gene data show CDR1 as KGHSH and CDR2 as LQKENI. The V and J ends lost 5 bases and 2 bases respectively, with 7 bases between them.

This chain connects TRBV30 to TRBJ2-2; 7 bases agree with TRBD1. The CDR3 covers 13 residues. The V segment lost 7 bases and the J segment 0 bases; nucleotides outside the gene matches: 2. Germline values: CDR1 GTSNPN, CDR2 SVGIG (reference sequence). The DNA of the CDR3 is TGTGCCTCTACAGGGGCGAACACCGGGGAGCTGTTTTTT. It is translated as CASTGANTGELFF.

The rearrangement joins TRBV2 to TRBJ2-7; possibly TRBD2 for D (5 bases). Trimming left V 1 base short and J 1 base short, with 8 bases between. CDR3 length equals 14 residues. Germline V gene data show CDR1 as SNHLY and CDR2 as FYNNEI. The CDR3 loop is CASSEGRVSYEQYV. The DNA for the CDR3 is TGTGCCAGCAGTGAAGGGCGGGTTTCCTACGAGCAGTACGTC.

CDR3 bases: TGTGCCAGCAGCCAATCGCCAGGTTCTTATGGCTACACCTTC. It codes for CASSQSPGSYGYTF. The genes are TRBV16 and TRBJ1-2; D gene ambiguous. Germline V gene sequence: CDR1 KGHSY, CDR2 FQNENV. V lost 0 bases, J lost 5 bases, and 10 bases lay in between. The CDR3 spans 14 residues.